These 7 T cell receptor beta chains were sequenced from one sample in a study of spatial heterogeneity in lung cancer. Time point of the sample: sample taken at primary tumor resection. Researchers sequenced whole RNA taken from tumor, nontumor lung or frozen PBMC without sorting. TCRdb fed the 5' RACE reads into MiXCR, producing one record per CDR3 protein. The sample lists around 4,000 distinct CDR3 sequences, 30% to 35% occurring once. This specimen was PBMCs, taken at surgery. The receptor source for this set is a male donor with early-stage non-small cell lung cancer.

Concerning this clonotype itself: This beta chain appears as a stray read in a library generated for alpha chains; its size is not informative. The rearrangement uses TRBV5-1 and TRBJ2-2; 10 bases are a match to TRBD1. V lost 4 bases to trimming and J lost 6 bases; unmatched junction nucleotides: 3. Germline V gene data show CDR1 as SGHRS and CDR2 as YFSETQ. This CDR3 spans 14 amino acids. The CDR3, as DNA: TGCGCCAGCAGCCGGGACAGGGGACCCGGGGAGCTGTTTTTT. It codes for CASSRDRGPGELFF.

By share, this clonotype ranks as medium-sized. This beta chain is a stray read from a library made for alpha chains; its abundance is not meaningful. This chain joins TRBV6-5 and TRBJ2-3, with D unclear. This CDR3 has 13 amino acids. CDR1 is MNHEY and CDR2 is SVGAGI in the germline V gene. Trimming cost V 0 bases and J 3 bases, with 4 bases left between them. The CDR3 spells CASSYSTTDTQYF. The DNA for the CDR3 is TGTGCCAGCAGTTACTCGACAACAGATACGCAGTATTTT.

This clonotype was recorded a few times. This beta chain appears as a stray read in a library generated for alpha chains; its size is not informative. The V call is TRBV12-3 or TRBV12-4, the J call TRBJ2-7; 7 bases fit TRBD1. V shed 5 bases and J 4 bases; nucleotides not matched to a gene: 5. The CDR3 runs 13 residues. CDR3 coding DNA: TGTGCCAGCAGTCCGAGGGGGCGTTACGAGCAGTACTTC. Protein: CASSPRGRYEQYF.

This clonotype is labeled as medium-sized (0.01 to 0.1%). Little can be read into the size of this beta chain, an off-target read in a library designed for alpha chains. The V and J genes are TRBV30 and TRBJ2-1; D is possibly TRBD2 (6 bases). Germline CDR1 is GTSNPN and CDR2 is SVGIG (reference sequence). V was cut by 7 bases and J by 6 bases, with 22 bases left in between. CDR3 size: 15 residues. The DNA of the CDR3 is TGTGCCTTGGGTTCTTGGACTAAAAAGGGCAATGAGCAGTTCTTC. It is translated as CALGSWTKKGNEQFF.

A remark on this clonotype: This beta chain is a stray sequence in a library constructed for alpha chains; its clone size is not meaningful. The CDR3 DNA reads TGTGCCAGCAGCCAAAGGGGGACCTCTAGCACAGATACGCAGTATTTT. Its protein product is CASSQRGTSSTDTQYF. The gene calls are TRBV3-1 and TRBJ2-3; a weak D match, TRBD1 (6 bases). Looked up from germline, CDR1 is LGHDT and CDR2 is YNNKEL (reference sequence). The CDR3 consists of 16 residues. V gave up 2 bases and J gave up 0 bases, with 12 bases separating them.

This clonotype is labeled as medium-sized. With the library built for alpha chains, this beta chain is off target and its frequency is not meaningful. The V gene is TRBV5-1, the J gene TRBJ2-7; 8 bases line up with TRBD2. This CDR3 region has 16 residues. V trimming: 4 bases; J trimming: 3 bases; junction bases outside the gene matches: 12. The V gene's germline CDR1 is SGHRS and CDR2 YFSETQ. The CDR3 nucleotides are TGCGCCAGCAGCGGACGCGGTAGCGGGAACTACTACGAGCAGTACTTC. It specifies CASSGRGSGNYYEQYF.

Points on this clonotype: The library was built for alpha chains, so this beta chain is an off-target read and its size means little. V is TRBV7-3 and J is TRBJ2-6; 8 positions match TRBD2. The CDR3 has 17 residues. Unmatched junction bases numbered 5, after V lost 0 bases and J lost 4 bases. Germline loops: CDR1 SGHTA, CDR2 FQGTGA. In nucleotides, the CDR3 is TGTGCCAGCAGCTTAACGGGCGGGAGGTCCGGGGCCAACGTCCTGACTTTC. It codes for CASSLTGGRSGANVLTF.